This TCR beta chain emerged from a study of cytomegalovirus exposure and HLA in healthy donors. Broader study findings: Based on reports, TCR beta sequences accurately predicted HLA-A and HLA-B alleles for most subjects. Later, an analysis showed that TCR beta chains associated with HLA were more clonally expanded than others that were equally common.

Use of 60 Vbeta and 13 Jbeta primers characterized the PCR. Libraries were prepared by immunoSEQ multiplex PCR; TCRdb keeps only in-frame clonotypes and omits some of them. The table lists about 170,000 clones, 80% of them singletons. The CDR3 contains 15 residues. The V and J ends lost 4 bases and 1 base respectively, with 12 bases between them. Per germline, CDR1 SGHDN and CDR2 FVKESK. About this clone: Its antigen is currently unknown.

The sequenced sample consisted of PBMCs. The sequence came from a woman aged 50 to 60 in good health and CMV-seropositive. The genes are TRBV14 and TRBJ2-3; a possible D gene is TRBD1 (5 bases). The CDR3 protein is CASSRTDRRTDTQYF. CDR3 in DNA: TGTGCCAGCAGCCGGACCGACAGACGCACAGATACGCAGTATTTT.